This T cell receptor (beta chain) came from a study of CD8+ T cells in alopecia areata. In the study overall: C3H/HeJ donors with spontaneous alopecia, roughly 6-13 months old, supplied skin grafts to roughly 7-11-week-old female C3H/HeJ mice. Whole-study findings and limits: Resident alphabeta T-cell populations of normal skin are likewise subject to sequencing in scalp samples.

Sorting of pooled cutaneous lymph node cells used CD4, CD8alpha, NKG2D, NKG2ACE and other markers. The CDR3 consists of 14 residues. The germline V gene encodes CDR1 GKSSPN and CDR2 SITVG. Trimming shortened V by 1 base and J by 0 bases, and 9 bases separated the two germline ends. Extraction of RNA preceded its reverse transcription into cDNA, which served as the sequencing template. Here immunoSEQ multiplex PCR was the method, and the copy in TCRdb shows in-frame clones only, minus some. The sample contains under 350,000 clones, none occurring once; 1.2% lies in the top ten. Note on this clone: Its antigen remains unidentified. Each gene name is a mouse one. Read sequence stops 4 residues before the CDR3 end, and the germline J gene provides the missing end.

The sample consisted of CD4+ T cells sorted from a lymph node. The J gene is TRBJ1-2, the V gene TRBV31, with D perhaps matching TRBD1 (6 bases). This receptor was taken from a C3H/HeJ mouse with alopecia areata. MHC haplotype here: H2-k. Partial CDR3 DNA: TGTGCCTGGAGTCACGGACAGACAAACTCC. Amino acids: CAWSHGQTNS. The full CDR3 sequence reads CAWSHGQTNSDYTF.